The TCR beta chain under discussion was sequenced for a study of blood T cell repertoires in COVID-19. Trimming removed 2 bases at V and 2 bases at J, with 7 bases between. The CDR3 contains 14 residues. Germline V gives CDR1 LNHDA, CDR2 SQIVND (reference sequence). Authors' analysis steps: Estimation of nucleated cell counts relied on the amplification of reference gene primers. Profiled with immunoSEQ multiplex PCR; TCRdb holds only in-frame clones, not every one. V and J calls and clone size follow that table, whereas D and trimming were derived from the DNA. The table lists fewer than 30,000 clones, around 83% of them singletons.

Sequencing used peripheral blood. This TCR was sampled from a human donor in a cohort sampled during active COVID-19. The chain links TRBV19 to TRBJ1-5; weak D call: TRBD1 (6 bases). The CDR3 here is CASSIHRGNQPQHF. Here the CDR3 DNA reads TGTGCCAGTAGTATACACAGGGGCAATCAGCCCCAGCATTTT.